This TCR beta chain appears in the sequencing data of a study of regulatory T cells in long-lasting Graves disease. Indicated time point: persistent/refractory GD, antithyroid drugs over 5 years with positive TRAb. Extracted PBMC RNA gave rise to the TCR library. Researchers made TCR beta libraries by using iRepertoire HTBI primers and running Arm-PCR on CDR3 regions. TCRdb recomputed calls from the multiplex PCR reads with MiXCR, one row per CDR3 protein. The table lists about 470,000 distinct CDR3 sequences, 20% to 25% of them singletons. This clonotype was seen many times. Sequenced material: peripheral blood mononuclear cells (PBMCs), taken when the disease was refractory, from a patient treated with antithyroid drugs. The receptor was derived from a female donor with Graves disease.

CDR3 DNA: TGTGCCATCAGTGATCAGGGGGCGACCTATAATTCACCCCTCCACTTT. It encodes CAISDQGATYNSPLHF. This rearrangement joins TRBV10-3 to TRBJ1-6; 8 positions match TRBD1. The V segment lost 3 bases and the J segment 2 bases; nucleotides outside the gene matches: 3. The CDR3 runs to 16 residues. Germline V lookup: CDR1 ENHRY, CDR2 SYGVKD.